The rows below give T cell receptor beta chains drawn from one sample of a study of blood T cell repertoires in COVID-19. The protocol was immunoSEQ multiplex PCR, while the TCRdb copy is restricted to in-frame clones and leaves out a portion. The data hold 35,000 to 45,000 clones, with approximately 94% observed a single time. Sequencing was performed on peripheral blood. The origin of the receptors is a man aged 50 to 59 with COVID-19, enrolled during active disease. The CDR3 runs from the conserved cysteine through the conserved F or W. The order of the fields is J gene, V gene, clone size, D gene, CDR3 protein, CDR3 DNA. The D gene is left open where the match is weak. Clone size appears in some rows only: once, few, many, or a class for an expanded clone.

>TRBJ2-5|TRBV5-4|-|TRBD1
CASSSATGETQYF
TGTGCCAGCAGCTCCGCGACAGGGGAGACCCAGTACTTC
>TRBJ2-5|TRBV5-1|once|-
CASSLHGQETQYF
TGCGCCAGCAGCCTCCACGGCCAAGAGACCCAGTACTTC
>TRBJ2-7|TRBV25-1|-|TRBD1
CASSDAGTGGEQYF
TGTGCCAGCAGTGACGCCGGGACAGGGGGCGAGCAGTACTTC
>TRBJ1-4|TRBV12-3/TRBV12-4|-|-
CASSTRTNEKLFF
TGTGCCAGCTCGACAAGGACTAATGAAAAACTGTTTTTT
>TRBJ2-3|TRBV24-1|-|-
CATSDPGTSTDTQYF
TGTGCCACCAGTGACCCCGGGACTAGCACAGATACGCAGTATTTT
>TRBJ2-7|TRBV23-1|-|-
CASSRITDKRYEQYF
TGCGCCAGCAGTCGTATTACCGACAAACGCTACGAGCAGTACTTC
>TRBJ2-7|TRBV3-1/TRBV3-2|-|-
CASSPDAGAPGEQYF
TGTGCCAGCAGCCCCGATGCAGGGGCGCCGGGAGAGCAGTACTTC
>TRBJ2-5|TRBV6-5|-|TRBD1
CASKRDRVEETQYF
TGTGCCAGCAAACGGGACAGGGTCGAGGAGACCCAGTACTTC
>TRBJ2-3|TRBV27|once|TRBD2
CASSLGSYMSGRPFTDTQYF
TGTGCCAGCAGTTTGGGGTCCTATATGAGCGGGAGGCCTTTCACAGATACGCAGTATTTT
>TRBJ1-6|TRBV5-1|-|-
CASSFGGGEKGLHF
TGCGCCAGCAGCTTTGGGGGGGGCGAAAAGGGCCTCCACTTT
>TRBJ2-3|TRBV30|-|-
CAWNVSPDTQYF
TGTGCCTGGAACGTAAGCCCAGATACGCAGTATTTT
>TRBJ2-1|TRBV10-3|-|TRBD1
CAISESGTTGKVDEQFF
TGTGCCATCAGTGAGTCTGGGACGACAGGGAAGGTCGATGAGCAGTTCTTC
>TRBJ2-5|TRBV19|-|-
CASTAGPGREETQYF
TGTGCCAGTACAGCTGGACCTGGGCGGGAAGAGACCCAGTACTTC
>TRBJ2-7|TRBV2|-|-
CASRPGQSYEQYF
TGTGCCAGCAGACCCGGACAGTCCTACGAGCAGTACTTC
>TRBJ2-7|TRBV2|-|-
CASTRPPDVYEQYF
TGTGCCAGCACCAGGCCCCCCGACGTGTACGAGCAGTACTTC
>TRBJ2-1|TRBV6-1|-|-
CASSEGRPRVYNEQFF
TGTGCCAGCAGTGAAGGGCGGCCCCGAGTCTACAATGAGCAGTTCTTC
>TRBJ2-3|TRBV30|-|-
CAWSVGTFRGTDTQYF
TGTGCCTGGAGTGTCGGTACGTTTCGGGGCACAGATACGCAGTATTTT
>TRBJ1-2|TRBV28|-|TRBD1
CASINRGSAYGYTF
TGTGCCAGCATTAACAGGGGGTCCGCCTATGGCTACACCTTC
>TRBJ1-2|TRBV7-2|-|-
CASSLQRAGYGYTF
TGTGCCAGCAGCTTACAGAGGGCTGGCTATGGCTACACCTTC
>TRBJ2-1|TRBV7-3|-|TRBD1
CASSATGSLGDEQFF
TGTGCCAGCAGCGCGACAGGGTCCCTAGGCGATGAGCAGTTCTTC
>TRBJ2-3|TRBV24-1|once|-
CATSGGRGIPNTQYF
TGTGCCACCAGTGGGGGGCGCGGTATACCAAATACGCAGTATTTT
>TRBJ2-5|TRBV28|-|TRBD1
CASSPGQNLETQYF
TGTGCCAGCAGTCCGGGACAGAACCTAGAGACCCAGTACTTC
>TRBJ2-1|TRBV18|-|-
CASSPSPEEQFF
TGTGCCAGCTCACCTAGCCCAGAGGAGCAGTTCTTC
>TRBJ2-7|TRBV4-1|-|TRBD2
CASSQVQGLGSYEQYF
TGCGCCAGCAGCCAAGTCCAGGGACTAGGCTCCTACGAGCAGTACTTC
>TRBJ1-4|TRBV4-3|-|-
CASSQDRAGSEKLFF
TGCGCCAGCAGCCAAGATCGGGCGGGGAGTGAAAAACTGTTTTTT
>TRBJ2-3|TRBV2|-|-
CASRSLGGGDTDTQYF
TGTGCCAGCAGGAGCCTAGGGGGAGGGGACACAGATACGCAGTATTTT
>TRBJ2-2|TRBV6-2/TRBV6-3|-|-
CASSYSAPGPNTGELFF
TGTGCCAGCAGTTACTCAGCCCCAGGCCCGAACACCGGGGAGCTGTTTTTT
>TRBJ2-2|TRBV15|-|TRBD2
CATSRTGTSGGTGELFF
TGTGCCACCAGCAGAACCGGGACTAGCGGCGGAACCGGGGAGCTGTTTTTT
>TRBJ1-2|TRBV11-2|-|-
CASSLGQAANYGYTF
TGTGCCAGCAGCTTAGGACAGGCGGCTAACTATGGCTACACCTTC
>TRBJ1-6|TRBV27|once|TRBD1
CASSTGTVYREYNSPLHF
TGTGCCAGCAGCACCGGGACAGTATATCGGGAGTATAATTCACCCCTCCACTTT
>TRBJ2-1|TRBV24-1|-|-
CATSGWAGDNEQFF
TGTGCCACCAGTGGGTGGGCAGGGGACAATGAGCAGTTCTTC
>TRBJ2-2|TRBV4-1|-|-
CASSQEVARTGELFF
TGCGCCAGCAGCCAAGAAGTGGCCCGAACCGGGGAGCTGTTTTTT
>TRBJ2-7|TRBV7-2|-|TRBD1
CASSRGQGLNSAEQYF
TGTGCCAGCAGCCGGGGACAGGGTTTGAATAGTGCCGAGCAGTACTTC
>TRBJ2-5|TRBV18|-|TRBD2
CASSPPKSGSMVGTQYF
TGTGCCAGCTCACCACCCAAAAGCGGGAGTATGGTTGGGACCCAGTACTTC
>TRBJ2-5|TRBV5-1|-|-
CASSLRDTQETQYF
TGCGCCAGCAGCTTGAGGGACACACAAGAGACCCAGTACTTC
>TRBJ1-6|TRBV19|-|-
CASSSTASESPLHF
TGTGCCAGTAGTTCGACAGCCTCGGAGTCACCCCTCCACTTT
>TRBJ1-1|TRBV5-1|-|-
CASSRVGDTEAFF
TGCGCCAGCAGCCGTGTTGGAGACACTGAAGCTTTCTTT
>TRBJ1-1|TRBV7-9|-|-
CASSLVQGRTEAFF
TGTGCCAGCAGCTTAGTTCAGGGGAGAACTGAAGCTTTCTTT
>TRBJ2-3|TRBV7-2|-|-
CASSSNGRRGTDTQYF
TGTGCCAGCAGCTCTAACGGGAGGAGGGGGACAGATACGCAGTATTTT
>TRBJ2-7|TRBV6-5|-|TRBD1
CASGYRGTYEQYF
TGTGCCAGCGGATACAGGGGCACCTACGAGCAGTACTTC
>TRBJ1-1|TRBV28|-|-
CASRIQGGTEAFF
TGTGCCAGCAGAATACAGGGCGGCACTGAAGCTTTCTTT
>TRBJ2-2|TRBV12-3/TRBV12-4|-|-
CASSLRRTGELFF
TGTGCCAGCAGTTTGAGGAGAACCGGGGAGCTGTTTTTT
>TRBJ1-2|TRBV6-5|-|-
CASTPGWGQLGYTF
TGTGCCAGCACCCCAGGGTGGGGGCAGTTGGGCTACACCTTC
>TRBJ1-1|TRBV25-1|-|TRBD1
CASSVGTLGTGAVAFF
TGTGCCAGCAGTGTAGGGACTTTGGGGACAGGGGCTGTGGCTTTCTTT